This TCR beta chain was recorded in a study of cytomegalovirus exposure and HLA in healthy donors (dated 2017 in TCRdb). About the investigation overall: An earlier analysis of about 530 of the donors reported over 250 Gb of sequence data and 117 million unique TCR beta sequences obtained from about 179 million T cells. The study used immunosequencing to profile the T cell repertoires of approximately 650 subjects and linked those repertoires to cytomegalovirus serostatus. All discovery cohort repertoires had been generated on a single sequencing platform. About 330 gigabases of sequencing data and about 92 million unique TCR sequences made up an early release that covered fewer than 650 HLA-typed donors. The study was designed to test whether signatures of past pathogen exposure could be identified by cataloging public T cell receptors. Four to six DR-DQ haplotypes were handled as single units for association and clustering, since linkage in the cohort was strong. Typing coverage differed by locus: A, B, C, DRB1 and DQB1 were typed in roughly 620-640 donors, DQA1 in approximately 520, DPA1 in 606, and DPB1 in 472. Genome-wide SNP genotypes for about 55% of the roughly 670 donors were used in a later genetic analysis, which treated that subset as a discovery cohort. The study combined high-throughput TCR immunosequencing, statistical association of individual TCRs with disease status, and machine learning to predict cytomegalovirus infection status. To decide whether each TCR beta V gene segment behaved as functional or pseudogenic, an earlier analysis of approximately 600 of the donors relied on high-throughput TCR beta sequencing. Both class I and class II loci were covered by HLA typing, at four-digit resolution. In the later analysis, no new phenotypic data were used to find candidate immune exposures; instead, reliance was placed on TCR beta sequences and their occurrence across donors. The genetic ancestry cluster associated with self-reported Caucasian donors included over 80% of the approximately 430 genotyped donors. Across about 380 genotyped donors of the cohort, an average of about 240,000 unique TCR beta nucleotide sequences per donor were sequenced, and roughly a sixth of those sequences were non-productive. To study patterns of TCR occurrence, a later analysis re-analyzed previously published TCR beta repertoires from 500 to 850 donors and added high-resolution HLA genotyping. Donor age, sex, ethnicity and CMV serostatus were collected together with the repertoire data. Along with the roughly 670-subject first cohort, a separate validation cohort of over a hundred different subjects was used. Overall results and qualifications from the work: For the cohort, immune exposure information was limited to CMV serostatus. The authors suggested that the approach could potentially be extended to other disease states and immunological phenotypes. Cytomegalovirus status was reported to be diagnosed by the classifier with high specificity and sensitivity in both the original and validation cohorts. The presence/absence analyses assumed that sequencing depth was roughly uniform across donors, and that assumption may not be true. A further reported finding was that TCR beta sequences accurately predicted the HLA-A and HLA-B alleles for most subjects in the first cohort. In an earlier analysis of about 550 of the donors, most TCR beta V segments were observed in productive rearrangements about 87% or about 30% of the time, broadly matching IMGT annotations. In vitro tests confirmed that a few of the cytomegalovirus-associated TCR beta chains recognize cytomegalovirus antigens. In a later analysis, HLA-associated TCR beta chains were found to be more clonally expanded and to have lower generation probabilities than equally common non-associated chains. Some IMGT-functional V segments, including TRBV6-2 and TRBV6-3, could not be told apart with the 87-base-pair reads, so those segments were excluded. The earlier analysis of 450 to 700 of the donors excluded 15 to 20 rarely observed V segments, including chromosome 9 orphons, because counts were too low. In a later genetic analysis, a missense DCLRE1C variant was associated with V-gene and J-gene trimming of TCR beta chains, and the association was replicated in an independent cohort. In a later analysis, most CMV-associated TCR beta chains were found to appear HLA-restricted, with HLA associations seemingly driven largely by CMV exposure. According to a later genetic analysis, donors in an Asian-associated ancestry cluster had fewer N-insertions in productive TCRs than the approximately 630-donor mean. Most TCR sequences were seen in very few donors, while some public TCRs were found in many individuals. A total of fewer than 200 TCR beta chains were listed by the study as associated with cytomegalovirus. In this cohort, only TCR beta chains were sequenced, and detectable features were limited by the absence of alpha or paired-chain data. In a later analysis, several top co-occurrence clusters were reported to appear linked to parvovirus B19, influenza, CMV and Epstein-Barr virus. A cluster of highly shared sequence variants was judged likely to represent a technical artifact of the sequencing pipeline. Because HLA typing was unavailable for some donors at each locus, only the typed subset was used in association tests. Linkage disequilibrium might explain the correlated functional status among segregating V segments, but an unknown experimental factor could not be ruled out. According to a later analysis, TCR association rates differed among HLA loci, with DRB1 alleles showing the most associated TCRs and HLA-C alleles showing the fewest. Strong co-occurrence of HLA alleles, especially DR and DQ, made assigning TCR associations to individual alleles difficult. In a later analysis, 16,951 TCR beta sequences were associated with specific HLA alleles at a false discovery rate of 0.05.

The cohort comprised some 700 healthy bone marrow donors. Cohort members were all nominally healthy when sampled, although unrecorded immune exposures were likely present. The donor was CMV seropositive and was included in the group of approximately 310 seropositive cohort members. Every donor gave a peripheral blood sample, and the peripheral blood mononuclear cells from that sample were used for TCR beta sequencing. Genomic DNA was extracted from the blood cell samples with the Qiagen DNeasy Blood Extraction Kit. To note about this clone: No cognate antigen has been identified for it. Per-base quality was not reported, and no clone a single base away is much larger than it.

Between the V and J ends, shortened by 4 bases and 1 base respectively, the junction contains 10 bases. CDR1 and CDR2 are read off the germline V gene as SGHTA and FQGTGA. The CDR3, from cysteine to phenylalanine, totals 14 residues. The sequence is cut down to CDR3 DNA, 42 bases in frame from base 1. Library preparation employed the immunoSEQ multiplex PCR assay. A mixture of 60 forward primers for TCR Vbeta segments and 13 reverse primers for TCR Jbeta segments was used in the multiplex PCR. A multiplex PCR assay on genomic DNA amplified the CDR3 region of rearranged TCR beta genes. On the Illumina HiSeq System, the amplified TCR beta libraries were sequenced as 87-base-pair reads. On the study's bioinformatics: In a later analysis, some 80 million unique TCR beta chains were counted across the roughly 670 repertoires, and approximately 11 million of these chains were shared by at least two donors. A nearest-neighbor algorithm error-corrected the raw reads and collapsed the reads into unique sequences, merging closely related sequences to remove PCR and sequencing errors. To assign V, D and J gene segments, CDR3 sequences were aligned to IMGT reference sequences. For a sequence to be retained, a match of at least six nucleotides to both a V gene segment and a J gene segment was required. Rearrangements were classified as productive when the CDR3 lacked stop codons and remained in frame with V and J, and all other rearrangements were classified as non-productive. CDR3 was defined by IMGT convention, running from the second conserved V-encoded cysteine to the conserved J-encoded phenylalanine. In an earlier analysis of 587 of the donors, sequences lacking an unambiguous match to a single V gene segment were excluded. In an earlier analysis of approximately 560 of the donors, a V segment was called functional when productive rearrangements were above 56.7%, and segregating when the standard deviation between donors exceeded 5%. A statistical classification framework was developed to diagnose cytomegalovirus status using the catalog of TCR beta chain sequences. In a later analysis, V and J genes were assigned by comparing TCR nucleotide sequences against IMGT/GENE-DB human TR gene sequences. The TCRdist pipeline was used in a later analysis to assign CDR3 sequences and most-parsimonious VDJ recombination scenarios. A later analysis defined each TCR beta chain by its CDR3 amino acid sequence plus V-gene family, and excluded reads lacking a unique V-gene family. As a way to deal with suspected cross-contamination and a sequencing artifact, a later analysis dropped more than 500 nucleotide sequences that were highly shared and had low generation probability. In a later analysis, a clonal expansion index was calculated for each public chain from normalized within-repertoire ranks of inferred template counts. In a later analysis, generation probabilities were computed with a VDJ recombination model fitted to out-of-frame rearrangements, and the resulting probabilities were checked against IGoR. In a later analysis, hypergeometric tests were used to score TCR-TCR, TCR-HLA and TCR-CMV co-occurrence, with a repertoire-size bias correction applied to TCR pairs. A later analysis estimated false discovery rates by permuting HLA or CMV assignments 20 times. In a later analysis, co-occurring TCRs were grouped with DBSCAN, and TCRdist sequence similarity was added when clustering was performed within HLA-allele-positive subsets. Repertoires with fewer than 30,000 or more than 120,000 public chains, plus five repertoires with anomalous nucleotide sharing, were excluded from co-occurrence clustering. Sourced from immuneACCESS, this table was stored by TCRdb with only in-frame sequences that have V and J called. A share of the clones is absent; for the studies checked, an unresolved V gene accounts for under half, and the remainder has no known explanation. From that table come the V and J calls and clone size; the DNA was used to work out D and trimming. The sample table holds almost 200,000 clones, of which roughly 80% were seen once. The ten biggest clones cover around 0.38% of the sample.

The sequence was obtained from a male donor in good health and CMV-seropositive. Here the chain combines TRBV7-3 and TRBJ2-5; too little of a D gene remains to name it. Sequenced sample: PBMCs. Read as DNA, the sequence is TGTGCCAGCAGCTATGGCGGCGGCCAAGAGACCCAGTACTTC. Its translation reads: CASSYGGGQETQYF. The full variable domain, with segments outside the CDR3 supplied by the reference TRBV7-3 and TRBJ2-5 proteins, appears as GAGVSQTPSNKVTEKGKYVELRCDPISGHTALYWYRQSLGQGPEFLIYFQGTGAADDSGLPNDRFFAVRPEGSVSTLKIQRTERGDSAVYLCASSYGGGQETQYFGPGTRLLVL.